The TCR beta chain under discussion was sequenced for a study of blood T cell repertoires in COVID-19. For the study at large: Samples of COVID-19 (acute and convalescent) were obtained from the United States, Italy and Spain. The analysed material was cDNA or gDNA that came from T cells, B-cell-depleted T cells, or PBMCs.

Original handling: Amplification with reference gene primers provided the estimates of nucleated cell counts. Repertoires were generated with immunoSEQ multiplex PCR, while TCRdb's copy carries only in-frame clones and drops some. V, J and clone size were drawn from that table, and D and trimming were deduced from the DNA. This table holds 300,000 or so clones, over 80% found once. Germline CDR1 and CDR2: LNHDA and SQIVND (reference sequence). This CDR3 has 15 residues. The ends were cut back, 7 bases at V and 2 bases at J, with 17 bases in the middle. Input material: peripheral blood. This chain uses TRBV19 with TRBJ1-2, with D possibly TRBD1 on 6 matching bases. This sequence originates from a woman between 50 and 59 years old with active or convalescent COVID-19. The CDR3 DNA is TGTGCCAGTACGGGACCACGGGGGGCCAACTATGGCTACACCTTC. It encodes CASTGPRGANYGYTF.